The sample holds one count of the clone carrying this T cell receptor (beta chain). This table comes from immunoSEQ multiplex PCR, and its TCRdb copy is limited to in-frame clones, with some not included. In the table there are 150,000 to 200,000 clones, roughly 84% of which are singletons. This CDR3 is 14 amino acids long. Germline CDR1 is GTSNPN and CDR2 is SVGIG (reference sequence). V was pared by 0 bases and J by 2 bases, with 11 bases between. The sample comes from a study of blood T cell repertoires in COVID-19. The gene calls are TRBV30 and TRBJ2-7; the D gene is possibly TRBD2 (6 bases). This clonotype was obtained from a woman aged 70 to 79 with COVID-19, enrolled during active disease. The material sequenced was peripheral blood. The CDR3 DNA is TGTGCCTGGAGTGTGGGACTTACCACCTACGAGCAGTACTTC. It codes for CAWSVGLTTYEQYF.